A single sample is the source of the 5 T cell receptor beta chains below, sequenced in a study of patients with pleural tuberculosis. TCRdb reanalysed the reads using MiXCR and keeps one entry per CDR3 protein. Of 25,000 to 30,000 distinct CDR3 sequences in the sample, 15% to 20% were seen once. The sample was peripheral blood. Receptors were obtained from a human donor with pleural tuberculosis.

Ten or more counts support this clonotype. The chain combines TRBV6-2 or TRBV6-3 with TRBJ2-1, with D maybe TRBD2 (5 bases). Per the germline V gene, CDR1 is MNHEY and CDR2 is SVGEGT. There are 15 residues in the CDR3. The V and J ends lost 6 bases and 8 bases respectively, with 20 bases between them. CDR3 sequence reads: CASSQFTGISYEQFF. CDR3 sequence (DNA): TGTGCCAGCAGCCAATTTACGGGAATTAGTTATGAGCAGTTCTTC.

This clonotype was seen only a few times. This may stem from a read error, because a much larger clone lies one nucleotide away. This chain joins TRBV20-1 and TRBJ2-5; D tentatively reads TRBD1 or TRBD2 (5 bases each). The CDR3 covers 13 residues. The germline V gene encodes CDR1 DFQATT and CDR2 SNEGSKA (reference sequence). CDR3 sequence: CSARGDPQETQDF. The DNA of the CDR3 is TGCAGTGCTAGGGGGGACCCACAAGAGACCCAGGACTTC.

By proportion, this clonotype is medium-sized. The chain recombines TRBV28 with TRBJ1-1; no clear D gene. This CDR3 contains 14 residues. CDR1 is MDHEN and CDR2 is SYDVKM in the germline V gene. Trimming took off 8 bases at V and 0 bases at J, with 13 bases between the two ends. The CDR3 bases are TGTGCCAGCCAGAGGAGTACCATGAACACTGAAGCTTTCTTT. It is translated as CASQRSTMNTEAFF.

This clonotype was observed many times. The chain joins TRBV7-7 to TRBJ2-1; D is unresolved. Between the trimmed V and J ends, which lost 4 bases and 8 bases, there was a span of 12 bases. The CDR3 extends over 13 amino acids. CDR1 SSHAT and CDR2 FNYEAQ come from the germline V gene (reference sequence). CDR3 sequence (DNA): TGTGCCAGCAGCTCCCTACCCGCCTATGAGCAGTTCTTC. Protein product: CASSSLPAYEQFF.

A word on this clonotype: One end of the junction fails to match germline, which may point to a read error. In DNA form, the CDR3 reads TGTGCCGGCAGTAAGTTTTACGAGCAGTGCTTC. Amino acid sequence: CAGSKFYEQCF. J is TRBJ2-7 and V is TRBV6-6; the D is unclear. Germline values: CDR1 MNHNY, CDR2 SVGAGI (reference sequence). CDR3 length: 11 residues.